The 13 T cell receptor beta chains presented below share a single source sample, sequenced in a study of naive and memory T cell subsets. Study-level points and caveats: Naive repertoires, especially CD8, held a few larger clonotypes, possibly memory cells re-expressing CD45RA.

The beta constant-region primer was an equimolar mix of two oligonucleotides covering TRBC1 and TRBC2. Ligated cDNA was amplified by four rounds of PCR with nested alpha and beta constant-region primers and SP2. MiXCR was run by TCRdb on the UMI-ligation and nested PCR reads, yielding one entry per CDR3 protein. The sample carries under 150,000 distinct CDR3 sequences, about 20% recorded once. These TCRs are of unknown antigen specificity. The sample consisted of naive CD8+ T cells from blood. Every receptor here comes from a human donor in good health.

The chain combines TRBV29-1 with TRBJ1-1; unclear D gene. The CDR3 length is 11 residues. Germline V gives CDR1 SQVTM, CDR2 ANQGSEA. Trimming pared 2 bases from V and 8 bases from J, leaving 9 bases between. In DNA, the CDR3 is TGCAGCGTTGAACGGGGAAGCGAAGCTTTCTTT. The encoded protein is CSVERGSEAFF. The full variable domain, its missing parts supplied by reference TRBV29-1 and TRBJ1-1, is SAVISQKPSRDICQRGTSLTIQCQVDSQVTMMFWYRQQPGQSLTLIATANQGSEATYESGFVIDKFPISRPNLTFSTLTVSNMSPEDSSIYLCSVERGSEAFFGQGTRLTVV.

This CDR3 is CASSPRTGLRDTQYF. The DNA of the CDR3 is TGTGCCAGCAGTCCCCGGACAGGGTTGCGAGATACGCAGTATTTT. This chain uses TRBV28 with TRBJ2-3; TRBD1 agrees at 8 bases. V shed 5 bases and J 5 bases; nucleotides not matched to a gene: 9. Per germline, CDR1 MDHEN and CDR2 SYDVKM. The CDR3 totals 15 residues.

This clonotype was seen a few times. V is TRBV7-8 and J is TRBJ2-3; no firm D call. The V gene's germline CDR1 is SGHVS and CDR2 FQNEAQ. The CDR3 is 19 amino acids. The V and J ends lost 5 bases and 0 bases respectively, with 24 bases between them. In nucleotides, the CDR3 is TGTGCCAGCAGCCCCCCCGTGGAAGGTTCCTTCGGTAGCACAGATACGCAGTATTTT. Residues: CASSPPVEGSFGSTDTQYF.

This clonotype was seen a few times. This rearrangement joins TRBV28 to TRBJ2-5; a possible D gene is TRBD2 (5 bases). Germline loops: CDR1 MDHEN, CDR2 SYDVKM. V lost 2 bases and J lost 1, with 11 bases in between. There are 15 residues in the CDR3. The CDR3 region is CASSLSLAPQETQYF. The CDR3 DNA reads as TGTGCCAGCAGTTTAAGTCTAGCACCCCAAGAGACCCAGTACTTC.

The chain has TRBV6-1 and TRBJ2-1; D is perhaps TRBD2 (5 bases). The V end lost 2 bases, the J end lost 10 bases, and 12 bases lay between the germline ends. This CDR3 is 13 amino acids long. Germline loops: CDR1 MNHNS, CDR2 SASEGT. The CDR3 DNA is TGTGCCAGCAGTGAATGGGGAGCATCCGAGCAGTTCTTC. Protein: CASSEWGASEQFF.

At least ten counts were recorded for this clonotype. Here the CDR3 DNA reads TGCAGTGCTAGAGTGGGAGATAGCAATCAGCCCCAGCATTTT. Encoded protein: CSARVGDSNQPQHF. The chain carries TRBV20-1 and TRBJ1-5; no clear D. CDR1 DFQATT and CDR2 SNEGSKA come from the germline V gene (reference sequence). The CDR3 loop spans 14 amino acids. V was trimmed by 1 base and J by 0 bases, leaving 7 bases between them.

In its sample, this clonotype was seen a few times. The chain recombines TRBV11-3 with TRBJ1-2; D unresolved. V lost 4 bases to trimming and J lost 6 bases, with 12 bases between them. The CDR3 contains 13 residues. Germline CDR1 SGHNT, CDR2 YENEEA. CDR3 in amino acids: CASSYPDGNGYTF. CDR3 coding DNA: TGTGCCAGCAGCTACCCTGACGGTAATGGCTACACCTTC.

This clonotype showed up just a few times. The rearrangement links TRBV7-9 to TRBJ2-7; 8 bases agree with TRBD1. The germline gives CDR1 SEHNR, CDR2 FQNEAQ (reference sequence). Unmatched junction bases numbered 14, after V lost 4 bases and J lost 6 bases. CDR3 length: 16 residues. The CDR3 loop is CASSSNLDRGILEQYF. The CDR3 nucleotides read TGTGCCAGCAGCTCCAATCTCGACAGGGGAATCCTCGAGCAGTACTTC.

Only a few counts were recorded for this clonotype. This chain connects TRBV5-1 to TRBJ2-1; possibly TRBD1 for D (5 bases). Germline lookup yields CDR1 SGHRS and CDR2 YFSETQ. This CDR3 has 13 residues. Trimming left V 4 bases short and J 4 bases short, with 9 bases between. CDR3 loop: CASSTDRYNEQFF. CDR3 coding DNA: TGCGCCAGCAGCACTGACAGATACAATGAGCAGTTCTTC.

This clonotype showed up just a few times. This rearrangement joins TRBV28 to TRBJ2-7; no firm D call. Germline-derived CDR1 and CDR2 are MDHEN and SYDVKM. V was shortened by 1 base and J by 3 bases, with 7 bases between the two germline ends. This CDR3 spans 13 amino acids. The CDR3 spells CASSLYSLYEQYF. CDR3 DNA: TGTGCCAGCAGTTTATATAGCCTCTACGAGCAGTACTTC.

There are a few counts of this clonotype. The chain uses TRBV27 and TRBJ2-1; D may correspond to TRBD1 or TRBD2 (6 bases each). The CDR3 totals 12 residues. Trimming removed 11 bases at V and 6 bases at J, with 14 bases between. Germline CDR1 reads MNHEY; CDR2 reads SMNVEV (reference sequence). CDR3 DNA: TGTGCCTCTTGGGGGGCAATCAATGAGCAGTTCTTC. It is translated as CASWGAINEQFF.

This clonotype was counted between two and nine times. The chain's CDR3 is CASSQDHNLLHF. CDR3 in DNA: TGCGCCAGCAGCCAAGATCATAACCTTCTCCACTTT. This sequence joins TRBV4-1 and TRBJ1-6; no clear D. The V and J ends lost 0 bases and 16 bases respectively, with 10 bases between them. CDR1 and CDR2 from the germline V gene are MGHRA and YSYEKL. The CDR3 consists of 12 residues.

The rearrangement links TRBV29-1 to TRBJ2-1; TRBD1 might be the D (6 bases). The CDR3 runs to 13 residues. From germline, CDR1 is SQVTM and CDR2 ANQGSEA. The V and J ends lost 3 bases and 3 bases respectively, with 9 bases between them. The CDR3 loop reads CSVEGQVYNEQFF. Here the CDR3 DNA reads TGCAGCGTTGAGGGACAAGTCTACAATGAGCAGTTCTTC.